Shown below are 27 T cell receptor beta chains from a single sample sequenced in a study of control samples from healthy donors and cancer patients. Generated by immunoSEQ multiplex PCR, the TCRdb table keeps only in-frame clones and is missing some. The sample holds 90,000 or so clones, around four fifths seen once. The sequencing input was blood. These TCRs come from a young man in good health.

The V call is TRBV7-9, the J call TRBJ1-3; 8 nucleotides align to TRBD1. Germline CDR1 is SEHNR and CDR2 is FQNEAQ (reference sequence). The V segment lost 6 bases and the J segment 1 base; nucleotides outside the gene matches: 5. The CDR3 contains 15 residues. The CDR3 bases are TGTGCCAGCAGTGCAAACAGGGGGTCTGGAAACACCATATATTTT. As protein: CASSANRGSGNTIYF.

The rearrangement joins TRBV6-1 to TRBJ1-6, with D perhaps matching TRBD1 (5 bases). V lost 3 bases, J lost 9 bases, and 12 bases lay in between. The germline V gene encodes CDR1 MNHNS and CDR2 SASEGT. CDR3 length equals 14 residues. The chain's CDR3 is CASSDPGNASPLHF. DNA for the CDR3: TGTGCCAGCAGTGACCCAGGGAACGCTTCACCCCTCCACTTT.

The V and J genes are TRBV2 and TRBJ1-1; no firm D call. The ends were cut back, 8 bases at V and 1 base at J, with 11 bases in the middle. There are 13 residues in the CDR3. Germline-derived CDR1 and CDR2 are SNHLY and FYNNEI. CDR3 coding DNA: TGTGCCAGCCGGTCCCATCCGAACACTGAAGCTTTCTTT. Residues: CASRSHPNTEAFF.

V gene TRBV7-9 combines with J gene TRBJ1-2; no clear D. The V and J ends lost 5 bases and 5 bases respectively, with 12 bases between them. Germline V gene data show CDR1 as SEHNR and CDR2 as FQNEAQ (reference sequence). This CDR3 spans 13 amino acids. The CDR3 DNA reads TGTGCCAGCAGCGAATACGCGGTTTATGGCTACACCTTC. The encoded protein is CASSEYAVYGYTF.

The rearrangement joins TRBV11-2 to TRBJ1-2, with unresolved D. Germline CDR1 and CDR2: SGHAT and FQNNGV. There are 11 residues in the CDR3. V gave up 5 bases and J gave up 8 bases, with 9 bases separating them. As DNA, the CDR3 is TGTGCCAGCAGCAACGGACGAGGCTACACCTTC. As protein: CASSNGRGYTF. The entire variable domain, with the rest obtained from reference TRBV11-2 and TRBJ1-2, is as follows: EAGVAQSPRYKIIEKRQSVAFWCNPISGHATLYWYQQILGQGPKLLIQFQNNGVVDDSQLPKDRFSAERLKGVDSTLKIQPAKLEDSAVYLCASSNGRGYTFGSGTRLTVV.

J is TRBJ2-5 and V is TRBV12-1; no check of the table's D call, TRBD2, against the DNA was made. TRBV12-1 is a recognized pseudogene. The CDR3 has 17 residues. The CDR3 DNA is TGTGCCAGCTGGGGGACCCCGGGACTAGCTGTGCAAGAGACCCAGTACTTC. This sequence encodes CASWGTPGLAVQETQYF.

CDR3 loop: CASRAGTGNSPLHF. In nucleotides, the CDR3 is TGTGCCAGCAGGGCCGGGACGGGTAATTCACCCCTCCACTTT. The rearrangement uses TRBV11-2 and TRBJ1-6, with a weak D call TRBD1 (5 bases). The CDR3 spans 14 residues. V lost 6 bases and J lost 6, with 12 bases in between. Germline V CDR1 and CDR2: SGHAT, FQNNGV.

The gene calls are TRBV30 and TRBJ2-7; D might be TRBD1 (6 bases). Germline CDR1 is GTSNPN and CDR2 is SVGIG (reference sequence). The CDR3 extends over 13 amino acids. V was cut by 0 bases and J by 5 bases, with 11 bases left in between. CDR3 loop: CAWSVLGAHEQYF. The CDR3 DNA sequence: TGTGCCTGGAGTGTTTTGGGGGCCCACGAGCAGTACTTC.

The chain couples TRBV6-5 to TRBJ2-5; 9 bases map to TRBD1. Germline trimming cut 5 bases from V and 5 bases from J; bases unmatched to any gene: 3. CDR1 is MNHEY and CDR2 is SVGAGI in the germline V gene. The CDR3 spans 13 residues. DNA of the CDR3: TGTGCCAGCAGTAGGGACAGGGAGGAGACCCAGTACTTC. Residues: CASSRDREETQYF.

This clone showed up many times. The chain combines TRBV6-4 with TRBJ1-4; D unresolved. Trimming left V 8 bases short and J 0 bases short, with 13 bases between. The V gene's germline CDR1 is MRHNA and CDR2 SNTAGT. CDR3 length: 15 amino acids. CDR3 nucleotides: TGTGCCAGCGTGGGAAGCCCCGCAACTAATGAAAAACTGTTTTTT. Translating it yields CASVGSPATNEKLFF.

The chain combines TRBV9 with TRBJ1-5; 7 bases match TRBD1. Germline values: CDR1 SGDLS, CDR2 YYNGEE. Trimming took 4 bases from V and 0 from J; bases not matched to a gene: 4. This CDR3 is 15 amino acids long. The CDR3 protein is CASSQGGLSNQPQHF. The DNA of the CDR3 is TGTGCCAGCAGCCAGGGGGGGCTTAGCAATCAGCCCCAGCATTTT.

CDR3 protein: CASSPRQGGTEAFF. The CDR3 DNA is TGTGCCAGCAGCCCCAGACAGGGTGGCACTGAAGCTTTCTTT. The chain combines TRBV7-9 with TRBJ1-1; 7 nucleotides agree with TRBD1. This CDR3 region has 14 residues. Germline CDR1 and CDR2: SEHNR and FQNEAQ (reference sequence). Unmatched junction bases numbered 7, after V lost 5 bases and J lost 4 bases.

The chain couples TRBV28 to TRBJ2-3; tentatively, D is TRBD1 or TRBD2 (5 bases each). Germline CDR1 reads MDHEN; CDR2 reads SYDVKM. The CDR3 is 21 residues long. Trimming pared 5 bases from V and 0 bases from J, leaving 30 bases between. The CDR3 protein is CASSITNAGRARWGSTDTQYF. CDR3 sequence (DNA): TGTGCCAGCAGTATCACGAATGCGGGCCGAGCTAGGTGGGGGAGCACAGATACGCAGTATTTT.

The CDR3 DNA reads as TGTGCCAGCAGCTACCGACAGGGGAGCGGGGAGCTGTTTTTT. Amino acids: CASSYRQGSGELFF. The chain recombines TRBV7-9 with TRBJ2-2, with 8 bases fitting TRBD1. Germline values: CDR1 SEHNR, CDR2 FQNEAQ (reference sequence). CDR3 length equals 14 residues. J was trimmed by 7 bases and V by 4 bases; bases with no gene match: 5. The full variable domain, completed using reference TRBV7-9 and TRBJ2-2, is DTGVSQNPRHKITKRGQNVTFRCDPISEHNRLYWYRQTLGQGPEFLTYFQNEAQLEKSRLLSDRFSAERPKGSFSTLEIQRTEQGDSAMYLCASSYRQGSGELFFGEGSRLTVL.

In nucleotides, the CDR3 is TGCGCCAGCAGCTTGGCCGGGGAGGGTGACGAAAAACTGTTTTTT. Translated, it gives CASSLAGEGDEKLFF. The rearrangement links TRBV5-1 to TRBJ1-4; D gene uncertain. Between the trimmed V and J ends, which lost 0 bases and 8 bases, there was a span of 14 bases. This CDR3 has 15 residues. CDR1 is SGHRS and CDR2 is YFSETQ in the germline V gene.

The chain combines TRBV10-3 with TRBJ2-7; D is unclear. Germline CDR1 reads ENHRY; CDR2 reads SYGVKD. The length of the CDR3 is 12 residues. V lost 3 bases to trimming and J lost 2 bases, with 5 bases between them. This CDR3 reads CAISEGPYEQYF. The CDR3 DNA reads as TGTGCCATCAGTGAAGGCCCCTACGAGCAGTACTTC.

The chain combines TRBV3-1 (or the pseudogene TRBV3-2) with TRBJ1-4; TRBD1 might be the D (5 bases). The CDR3 has 14 residues. The germline CDR1 and CDR2 sequences are LGHDT and YNNKEL (reference sequence). V shed 3 bases and J shed 5 bases, with 10 bases lying between them. The CDR3 protein is CASSHRGGNEKLFF. CDR3 DNA sequence: TGTGCCAGCAGCCATCGGGGGGGGAATGAAAAACTGTTTTTT.

The rearrangement uses TRBV28 and TRBJ1-5, with D uncertain. The germline V gene encodes CDR1 MDHEN and CDR2 SYDVKM. The CDR3 is 13 residues long. V lost 4 bases to trimming and J lost 1 base, with 5 bases between them. In DNA, the CDR3 is TGTGCCAGCAGTTCCGGGAGCAATCAGCCCCAGCATTTT. Translated: CASSSGSNQPQHF.

This clone is a singleton in its sample. The chain links TRBV7-9 to TRBJ1-4; weak D call: TRBD1 (6 bases). V was clipped by 3 bases and J by 11 bases, with 19 bases between them. The CDR3 has 15 amino acids. Per germline, CDR1 SEHNR and CDR2 FQNEAQ (reference sequence). The chain's CDR3 is CASSFQGPGSRKLFF. DNA of the CDR3: TGTGCCAGCAGCTTTCAGGGGCCAGGGAGTCGTAAACTGTTTTTT.

This chain links TRBV19 with TRBJ2-2; D is possibly TRBD1 (6 bases). The V gene's germline CDR1 is LNHDA and CDR2 SQIVND (reference sequence). V lost 3 bases and J lost 7, with 12 bases in between. The CDR3 extends over 14 amino acids. CDR3 nucleotides: TGTGCCAGTAGTATGCAGGGGCGTAACGGGGAGCTGTTTTTT. This encodes CASSMQGRNGELFF.

The rearrangement links TRBV6-5 to TRBJ1-1; D call uncertain. The CDR3 has 14 residues. Germline CDR1 reads MNHEY; CDR2 reads SVGAGI. V lost 2 bases and J 3 bases, leaving 10 bases between the germline ends. The CDR3 sequence is CASSYSGVHTEAFF. The CDR3 DNA sequence: TGTGCCAGCAGTTACAGCGGAGTTCACACTGAAGCTTTCTTT.

This clone came up once. The genes are TRBV14 and TRBJ1-1, with unresolved D. The germline CDR1 and CDR2 sequences are SGHDN and FVKESK. The V and J ends lost 3 bases and 1 base respectively, with 6 bases between them. This CDR3 contains 13 residues. This CDR3 is CASSQDQNTEAFF. CDR3 bases: TGTGCCAGCAGCCAGGACCAGAACACTGAAGCTTTCTTT. Full variable domain (outside the CDR3, taken from reference TRBV14 and TRBJ1-1): EAGVTQFPSHSVIEKGQTVTLRCDPISGHDNLYWYRRVMGKEIKFLLHFVKESKQDESGMPNNRFLAERTGGTYSTLKVQPAELEDSGVYFCASSQDQNTEAFFGQGTRLTVV.

V and J are TRBV19 and TRBJ1-1; D is undetermined. This CDR3 has 12 amino acids. Germline assignment: CDR1 LNHDA and CDR2 SQIVND (reference sequence). The V end was cut by 1 base, the J end by 7 bases, with 7 bases between. CDR3 loop: CASSIGEDEAFF. The CDR3 DNA reads as TGTGCCAGTAGTATAGGGGAGGATGAAGCTTTCTTT. Full variable domain (rest looked up from reference TRBV19 and TRBJ1-1): DGGITQSPKYLFRKEGQNVTLSCEQNLNHDAMYWYRQDPGQGLRLIYYSQIVNDFQKGDIAEGYSVSREKKESFPLTVTSAQKNPTAFYLCASSIGEDEAFFGQGTRLTVV.

J is TRBJ2-1 and V is TRBV19; maybe TRBD2 (5 bases). Trimming took 5 bases from V and 0 from J, leaving 14 bases between them. The CDR3 is made up of 16 amino acids. Germline V lookup: CDR1 LNHDA, CDR2 SQIVND (reference sequence). The CDR3 DNA reads as TGTGCCAGTAGTGCGCCGGACTCTGGCTCCTACAATGAGCAGTTCTTC. Translated, it gives CASSAPDSGSYNEQFF.

The V call is TRBV5-6, the J call TRBJ2-3; TRBD2 matches at 15 bases. The germline V gene has CDR1 SGHDT and CDR2 YYEEEE. Losses at the gene ends were 4 bases for V and 7 bases for J; bases not matched to a gene: 10. The CDR3 sequence is 17 residues long. The CDR3 sequence: CASSLSRGLAGGYTQYF. CDR3 nucleotides: TGTGCCAGCAGCCTAAGCAGGGGACTAGCGGGGGGATATACGCAGTATTTT.

The V gene is TRBV7-9, the J gene TRBJ1-6, with D perhaps TRBD1 (6 bases). There are 14 residues in the CDR3. V gave up 3 bases and J gave up 7 bases, with 10 bases separating them. The germline CDR1 and CDR2 sequences are SEHNR and FQNEAQ (reference sequence). The DNA of the CDR3 is TGTGCCAGCAGCTTTGACAGGAGGAATTCACCCCTCCACTTT. This encodes CASSFDRRNSPLHF. Supplemented by reference TRBV7-9 and TRBJ1-6, the full variable domain reads DTGVSQNPRHKITKRGQNVTFRCDPISEHNRLYWYRQTLGQGPEFLTYFQNEAQLEKSRLLSDRFSAERPKGSFSTLEIQRTEQGDSAMYLCASSFDRRNSPLHFGNGTRLTVT.

This chain joins TRBV5-1 and TRBJ1-1, with a weak D call TRBD1 (6 bases). Deletions cut 4 bases from V and 1 base from J, with 14 bases between. CDR3 length equals 15 residues. The V gene's germline CDR1 is SGHRS and CDR2 YFSETQ. The CDR3 here is CASSAMTGRNTEAFF. DNA of the CDR3: TGCGCCAGCAGCGCAATGACAGGCAGGAACACTGAAGCTTTCTTT. The full variable domain, rest sourced from reference TRBV5-1 and TRBJ1-1, is KAGVTQTPRYLIKTRGQQVTLSCSPISGHRSVSWYQQTPGQGLQFLFEYFSETQRNKGNFPGRFSGRQFSNSRSEMNVSTLELGDSALYLCASSAMTGRNTEAFFGQGTRLTVV.